Presented here are 9 T cell receptor beta chains from one specimen sequenced in a study of shared clonotypes between healthy human individuals (dated by TCRdb to about 2020). The method behind the library was the immunoSEQ multiplex PCR assay. What TCRdb holds here is the immuneACCESS table cut down to in-frame rearrangements. Part of the clones is not present; checked against another copy, under half of the missing clones reflect an unresolved V gene, and the others are unexplained. Present in this sample are 2 million to 2.5 million clones, just under 95% of which were seen just once. The ten largest clones take up about 0.41% of the sample. The specimen sequenced was naive CD4+ T cells from PBMCs. According to the study, the label for this sample's cell subset or site signals: CD45RA+ positively selected. The source of these receptors is a man in his late teens or twenties in good health. Some clones in this sample may be carry-over from other donors' samples.

This CDR3 is CASSATSGGSQYF. DNA of the CDR3: TGCGCCAGCAGTGCCACGAGTGGGGGGTCCCAGTACTTC. V is TRBV10-1 and J is TRBJ2-5, with TRBD2 as a possible D gene (6 bases). Germline V CDR1 and CDR2: WNHNN, SYGVQD (reference sequence). V was pared by 4 bases and J by 9 bases, with 15 bases between. CDR3 size: 13 residues.

This CDR3 is CASSVGGTDLSEQYF. Here the CDR3 DNA reads TGTGCCAGCAGCGTAGGGGGGACAGACCTTTCCGAGCAGTACTTC. This chain joins TRBV9 and TRBJ2-7; TRBD1 matches at 7 bases. Germline-derived CDR1 and CDR2 are SGDLS and YYNGEE. CDR3 length: 15 residues. V lost 0 bases, J lost 6 bases, and 9 bases stayed unmatched.

The V call is TRBV27, the J call TRBJ2-4; 7 nucleotides agree with TRBD2. From germline, CDR1 is MNHEY and CDR2 SMNVEV (reference sequence). The CDR3 covers 15 residues. J lost 7 bases, V lost 4 bases, and 10 bases had no gene match. The CDR3 DNA follows: TGTGCCAGCAGTTCCCCCTCGGCGGGAGTTAACATTCAGTACTTC. As protein: CASSSPSAGVNIQYF.

The V call is TRBV5-4, the J call TRBJ1-2, with D possibly matching TRBD1 (5 bases). This CDR3 has 13 residues. CDR1 SGHNT and CDR2 YYREEE come from the germline V gene (reference sequence). Trimming left V 2 bases short and J 4 bases short, with 9 bases between. CDR3 residues: CASSFGTVYGYTF. CDR3 nucleotides: TGTGCCAGCAGCTTCGGGACTGTCTATGGCTACACCTTC.

The V gene is TRBV29-1, the J gene TRBJ2-1; maybe TRBD2 (6 bases). The ends were cut back, 3 bases at V and 0 bases at J, with 15 bases in the middle. CDR1 SQVTM and CDR2 ANQGSEA come from the germline V gene. This CDR3 has 16 amino acids. The CDR3 loop reads CSVEGDSVNSYNEQFF. DNA for the CDR3: TGCAGCGTTGAGGGGGACTCCGTTAACTCCTACAATGAGCAGTTCTTC.

The V and J genes are TRBV5-1 and TRBJ2-5, with 7 bases fitting TRBD1. The junction had 5 bases not matched to a gene; V was cut back by 1 base and J by 2 bases. CDR1 is SGHRS and CDR2 is YFSETQ in the germline V gene. This CDR3 region has 15 residues. The CDR3 spells CASSLLGTEQETQYF. In DNA, the CDR3 is TGCGCCAGCAGCTTGTTAGGGACAGAACAAGAGACCCAGTACTTC.

J is TRBJ2-3 and V is TRBV9, with D possibly matching TRBD2 (5 bases). The V end was cut by 1 base, the J end by 4 bases, with 10 bases between. Per the germline V gene, CDR1 is SGDLS and CDR2 is YYNGEE. The CDR3 runs 14 residues. The CDR3 bases are TGTGCCAGCAGCGTAAGAGGGCACTCAGATACGCAGTATTTT. Amino acids: CASSVRGHSDTQYF.

The genes are TRBV4-1 and TRBJ2-7, with 14 bases that match TRBD2. CDR1 MGHRA and CDR2 YSYEKL come from the germline V gene. V trimming: 1 base; J trimming: 4 bases; junction bases outside the gene matches: 12. CDR3 length: 19 residues. This CDR3 reads CASSQAGTSGRGILYEQYF. As DNA, the CDR3 is TGCGCCAGCAGCCAAGCGGGGACTAGCGGGAGAGGGATACTATACGAGCAGTACTTC.

Concerning this clone: The same CDR3 can be traced to other DNA sequences in this sample. The chain couples TRBV11-2 to TRBJ2-2; no clear D gene. The CDR3 length is 15 residues. CDR1 is SGHAT, CDR2 FQNNGV, per germline. Trimming cost V 2 bases and J 0 bases, with 7 bases left between them. The CDR3: CASSLLLSNTGELFF. As DNA, the CDR3 is TGTGCCAGCAGCTTACTGCTATCGAACACCGGGGAGCTGTTTTTT.